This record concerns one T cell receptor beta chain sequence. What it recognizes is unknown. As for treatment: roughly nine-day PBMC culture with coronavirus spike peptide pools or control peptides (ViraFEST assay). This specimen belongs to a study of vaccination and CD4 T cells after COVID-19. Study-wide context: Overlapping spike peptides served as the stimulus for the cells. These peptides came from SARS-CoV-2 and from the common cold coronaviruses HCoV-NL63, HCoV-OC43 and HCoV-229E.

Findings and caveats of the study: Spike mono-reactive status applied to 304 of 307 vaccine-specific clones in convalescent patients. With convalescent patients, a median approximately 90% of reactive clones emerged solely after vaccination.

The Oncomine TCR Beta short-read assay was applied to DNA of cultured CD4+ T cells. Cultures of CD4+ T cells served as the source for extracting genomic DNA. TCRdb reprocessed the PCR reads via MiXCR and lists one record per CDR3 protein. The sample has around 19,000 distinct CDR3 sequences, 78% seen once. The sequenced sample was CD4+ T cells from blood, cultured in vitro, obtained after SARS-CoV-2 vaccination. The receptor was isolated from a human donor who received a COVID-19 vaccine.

The CDR3 region is CASSEIGVNSPLHF. The DNA for the CDR3 is TGTGCCAGCAGTGAGATCGGGGTAAATTCACCCCTCCACTTT. J is TRBJ1-6 and V is TRBV6-4; D not certain. CDR3 length: 14 residues. Trimming took 3 bases from V and 7 from J, leaving 10 bases between them. Germline CDR1 MRHNA, CDR2 SNTAGT.